A selection of T cell receptor beta chains follows, all from one sample in a study of T cells after yellow fever vaccination. TCRdb itself ran the 5' RACE reads through MiXCR, one entry per CDR3 protein. The sample shows 150,000 to 200,000 distinct CDR3 sequences, 5.5% to 7.5% of them seen only once. This specimen was CD4+ T cells sorted from PBMCs, taken on the day of the first yellow fever vaccination. These TCRs come from a man aged 18 to 29 who received the YFV17D yellow fever vaccine. The CDR3 runs from the conserved cysteine through the conserved F or W. Each record gives: D gene, clone size, V gene, J gene, CDR3 protein, CDR3 DNA. The D gene is left open where the match is weak. Size tells how often a clone was seen (once, few, many) or the class of an expanded clone, and some rows leave it out.

D: -; size: -; V: TRBV29-1; J: TRBJ2-5; CDR3: CSVGAEYQETQYF; DNA: TGCAGCGTTGGGGCCGAGTACCAAGAGACCCAGTACTTC
D: -; size: many; V: TRBV6-2/TRBV6-3; J: TRBJ1-4; CDR3: CASRGLGDREKLFF; DNA: TGTGCCAGCAGGGGATTAGGAGACCGTGAAAAACTGTTTTTT
D: TRBD1; size: many; V: TRBV3-1; J: TRBJ1-5; CDR3: CASSPDRGNQPQHF; DNA: TGTGCCAGCAGCCCCGACAGGGGCAATCAGCCCCAGCATTTT
D: -; size: few; V: TRBV4-2; J: TRBJ1-5; CDR3: CASSQDQGRDNQPQHF; DNA: TGTGCCAGCAGCCAAGATCAGGGCAGGGACAATCAGCCCCAGCATTTT
D: TRBD2; size: -; V: TRBV24-1; J: TRBJ2-1; CDR3: CATSDFSAGEEQFF; DNA: TGTGCCACCAGTGATTTTTCAGCGGGGGAGGAGCAGTTCTTC
D: -; size: few; V: TRBV6-2/TRBV6-3; J: TRBJ2-1; CDR3: CASSYQGPYNEQFF; DNA: TGTGCCAGCAGTTACCAGGGCCCTTACAATGAGCAGTTCTTC
D: TRBD2; size: many; V: TRBV7-8; J: TRBJ2-5; CDR3: CASSLLAGGGETQYF; DNA: TGTGCCAGCAGCCTACTAGCGGGGGGGGGAGAGACCCAGTACTTC
D: -; size: -; V: TRBV23-1; J: TRBJ1-5; CDR3: CASSQRQSNQPQHF; DNA: TGCGCCAGCAGTCAAAGACAAAGCAATCAGCCCCAGCATTTT
D: -; size: -; V: TRBV5-1; J: TRBJ2-5; CDR3: CASSLEPGSQAETQYF; DNA: TGCGCCAGCAGCTTGGAACCGGGATCCCAGGCAGAGACCCAGTACTTC
D: -; size: many; V: TRBV7-8; J: TRBJ2-5; CDR3: CASSLPGGKTQYF; DNA: TGTGCCAGCAGCCTACCAGGGGGGAAGACCCAGTACTTC